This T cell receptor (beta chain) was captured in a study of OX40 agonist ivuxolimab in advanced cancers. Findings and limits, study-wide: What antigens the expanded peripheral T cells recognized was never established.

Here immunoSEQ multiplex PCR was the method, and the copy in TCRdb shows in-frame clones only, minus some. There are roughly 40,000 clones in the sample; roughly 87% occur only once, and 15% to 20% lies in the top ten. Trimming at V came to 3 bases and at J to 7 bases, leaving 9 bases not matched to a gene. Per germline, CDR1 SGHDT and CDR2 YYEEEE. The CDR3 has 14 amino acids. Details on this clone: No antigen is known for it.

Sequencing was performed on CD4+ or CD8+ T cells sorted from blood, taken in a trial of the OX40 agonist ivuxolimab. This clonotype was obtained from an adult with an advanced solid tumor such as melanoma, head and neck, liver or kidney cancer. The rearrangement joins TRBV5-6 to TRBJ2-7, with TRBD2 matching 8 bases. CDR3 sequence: CASSSVGGANEQYF. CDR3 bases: TGTGCCAGCAGCTCCGTCGGGGGGGCGAATGAGCAGTACTTC.